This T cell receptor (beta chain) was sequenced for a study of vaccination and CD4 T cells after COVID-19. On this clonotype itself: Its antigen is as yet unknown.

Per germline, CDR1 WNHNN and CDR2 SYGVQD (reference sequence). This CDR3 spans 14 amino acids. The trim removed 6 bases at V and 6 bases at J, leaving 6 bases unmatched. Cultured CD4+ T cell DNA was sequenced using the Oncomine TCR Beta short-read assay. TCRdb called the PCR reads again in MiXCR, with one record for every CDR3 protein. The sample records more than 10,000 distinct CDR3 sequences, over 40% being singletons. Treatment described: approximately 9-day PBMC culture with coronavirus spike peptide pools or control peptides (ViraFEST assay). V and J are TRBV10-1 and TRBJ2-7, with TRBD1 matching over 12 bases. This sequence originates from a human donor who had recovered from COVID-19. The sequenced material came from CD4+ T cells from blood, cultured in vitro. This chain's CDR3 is CASSPGTGGAEQYF. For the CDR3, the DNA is TGCGCCAGCAGCCCCGGGACAGGGGGCGCCGAGCAGTACTTC.